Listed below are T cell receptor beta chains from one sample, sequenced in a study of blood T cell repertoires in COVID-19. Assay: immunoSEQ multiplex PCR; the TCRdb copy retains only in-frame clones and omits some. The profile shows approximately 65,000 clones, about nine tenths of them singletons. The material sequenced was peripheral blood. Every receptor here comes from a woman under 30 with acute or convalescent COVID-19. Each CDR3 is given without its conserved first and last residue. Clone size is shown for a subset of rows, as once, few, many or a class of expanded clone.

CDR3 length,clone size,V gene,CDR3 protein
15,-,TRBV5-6,ASSPISRQGANYGYT
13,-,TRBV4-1,ASSQSGQSNEKLF
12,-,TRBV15,ATSRDGQGSPLH
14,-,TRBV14,ASSQEAGGRSDTQY
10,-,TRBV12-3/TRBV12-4,ASSLGTARNT
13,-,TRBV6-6,ASSYNRRSADTQY
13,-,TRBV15,ATSGSRTFNEKLF
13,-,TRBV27,ASSLFGGSTDTQY
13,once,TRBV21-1,ASSKLMEENEKLF
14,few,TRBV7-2,ASSLGVGAFTDTQY
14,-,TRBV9,ASSVRTSGSGDEQF
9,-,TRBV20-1,SAADRGEAF
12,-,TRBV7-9,ASSLGQGNEKLF
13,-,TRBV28,ASSYGDRANYGYT
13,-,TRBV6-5,ASSLTSGTYNEQF
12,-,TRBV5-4,ASSLDTMGGEQY
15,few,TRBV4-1,ASSQPTSGRHTDTQY
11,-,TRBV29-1,SVFDRVGTEAF
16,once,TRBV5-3,ARSSGLPPSFRLNEQY
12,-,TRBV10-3,AISGWAKNSPLH
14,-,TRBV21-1,ASSKVGQGSNQPQH
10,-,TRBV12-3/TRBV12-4,ASSSDSHGYT
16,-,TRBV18,ASSEYPTNREGGSEAF
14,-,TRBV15,ATSRSLTGGNQPQH
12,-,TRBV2,ASREDRDIYGYT
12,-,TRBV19,ASSIQASAYEQY
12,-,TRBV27,ASSLGLMNTEAF
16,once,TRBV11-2,ASRPGLAVPSSTDTQY
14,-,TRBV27,ASSHTGQGGTDTQY
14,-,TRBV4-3,ASSQDALASTDTQY
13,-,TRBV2,ASSPLRGQVSPLH
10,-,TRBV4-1,ASSQLNGELF
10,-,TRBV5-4,ASSLGTGPKY
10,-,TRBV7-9,ASSSQGAEAF
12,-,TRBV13,ASSRYQGADTQY
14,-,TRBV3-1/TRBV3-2,ASSQYLAVNTGELF
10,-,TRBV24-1,ATSAGADTQY
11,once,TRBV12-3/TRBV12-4,ASSLTVHYEQY
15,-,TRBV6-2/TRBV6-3,ASSYSPGGLGGEKLF
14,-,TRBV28,ASSSTSGGFYNEQF
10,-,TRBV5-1,ASSFEGGGYT
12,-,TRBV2,ASSALANTGELF